These 3 T cell receptor beta chains were all obtained from the same sample, sequenced in a study of regulatory T cells in long-lasting Graves disease. Sequencing libraries for TCR beta were prepared with iRepertoire HTBI primers and Arm-PCR of CDR3 regions. TCRdb redid the calling of the multiplex PCR reads with MiXCR, one entry per CDR3 protein. This sample carries under 250,000 distinct CDR3 sequences, around a fifth of them seen once, and the ten largest clones take 12%. As to time point: newly diagnosed GD, antithyroid drugs for less than 3 months. The TCR library was made from RNA that had been extracted from PBMCs in TRIzol. These same records also appear under a second study, on T cells in Graves' hyperthyroidism and ophthalmopathy.

The material was peripheral blood mononuclear cells (PBMCs), obtained at new diagnosis, from a patient treated with antithyroid drugs. The origin of the receptors is a woman in her twenties or thirties with Graves disease.

Notes on this clonotype: A far larger clone lies a single base away; this is likely a read error. This sequence joins TRBV28 and TRBJ1-2; D may be TRBD1 (6 bases). V was clipped by 5 bases and J by 6 bases, with 13 bases between them. Germline lookup yields CDR1 MDHEN and CDR2 SYDVKM. This CDR3 contains 13 residues. The DNA for the CDR3 is TGTGCCAGCAGTGATTTGGACAGTAATGGCTACACCTTC. Its protein product is CASSDLDSNGYTF.

In this sample, this clonotype turned up many times. This sequence joins TRBV20-1 and TRBJ1-3; 7 nucleotides align to TRBD1. The CDR3 contains 16 residues. Germline V gene lookup returns CDR1 DFQATT and CDR2 SNEGSKA (reference sequence). J was trimmed by 0 bases and V by 5 bases; bases with no gene match: 10. The DNA of the CDR3 is TGCAGTGCTGTACGGGACAGCTCTTACTCTGGAAACACCATATATTTT. Protein product: CSAVRDSSYSGNTIYF.

This clonotype was seen ten or more times. This chain connects TRBV7-9 to TRBJ1-6; unclear D gene. Looked up from germline, CDR1 is SEHNR and CDR2 is FQNEAQ (reference sequence). Trimming took off 4 bases at V and 10 bases at J, with 14 bases between the two ends. The CDR3 is 14 residues long. CDR3 loop: CASSSSSQRSPLHF. DNA for the CDR3: TGTGCCAGCAGCTCCTCATCACAGAGGTCACCCCTCCACTTT.